This paragraph covers one T cell receptor beta chain sequence. Its cognate antigen is unknown. A much larger clone differs by one base, so this may be a read error. This sample was included in a study of read filtering for tumor transcriptome and immune sequencing. Study-wide findings and caveats: IR-seq and RNA-seq agreed better without single-read clonotypes.

CDR1 and CDR2 (germline): LGHNA, YNFKEQ. The CDR3 totals 14 residues. This library used around 0.4 ug RNA and molecular barcoded adaptors spanning alpha/delta and beta/gamma chains. TCRdb reanalysed the reads using MiXCR and keeps one entry per CDR3 protein. This sample has about 38,000 distinct CDR3 sequences, with 14% found just once. This TCR came from a donor at least 40 years old with multiple myeloma. The rearrangement joins TRBV4-2 to TRBJ1-4; D is unclear. Input material: a population of CD138-negative cells sorted from bone marrow. The chain's CDR3 is CAGSQDDWAEKLFF. The CDR3 DNA follows: TGTGCCGGCAGCCAAGATGACTGGGCCGAAAAACTGTTTTTT.